A selection of T cell receptor beta chains follows, all from one sample in a study of T cell responses to AZD1222 COVID-19 vaccine. Method: immunoSEQ multiplex PCR; TCRdb's copy keeps in-frame clones and lacks some. The repertoire has some 110,000 clones, 89% of them found once; the top ten carry around 20%. The source was peripheral blood, collected on day 0 of AZD1222 vaccination. These receptors were taken from an adult in good health. Both conserved end residues are part of each CDR3. Each record gives: CDR3 protein, D gene, CDR3 length, J gene, clone size, V gene. D genes are given only for firm matches. The listing skips clone size in some rows; elsewhere it reads once, few, many or a size class.

CDR3aa: CASSQTSNYGYTF
d_gene: .
len: 13
j_gene: TRBJ1-2
abundance: .
v_gene: TRBV5-1

CDR3aa: CASSQVGALLAGGQDTQYF
d_gene: TRBD2
len: 19
j_gene: TRBJ2-3
abundance: .
v_gene: TRBV3-1/TRBV3-2

CDR3aa: CASSLSGNEKLFF
d_gene: .
len: 13
j_gene: TRBJ1-4
abundance: .
v_gene: TRBV5-1

CDR3aa: CASSLAGQGEGGYTF
d_gene: TRBD1
len: 15
j_gene: TRBJ1-2
abundance: .
v_gene: TRBV5-5

CDR3aa: CASSPSGGQSTDTQYF
d_gene: TRBD2
len: 16
j_gene: TRBJ2-3
abundance: .
v_gene: TRBV5-8

CDR3aa: CASSQGDTQGTEAFF
d_gene: .
len: 15
j_gene: TRBJ1-1
abundance: .
v_gene: TRBV3-1/TRBV3-2

CDR3aa: CASQSQTDQPQHF
d_gene: .
len: 13
j_gene: TRBJ1-5
abundance: .
v_gene: TRBV6-5

CDR3aa: CASSKDRGNYGYTF
d_gene: TRBD1
len: 14
j_gene: TRBJ1-2
abundance: .
v_gene: TRBV6-5

CDR3aa: CASSLDRDGYTF
d_gene: .
len: 12
j_gene: TRBJ1-2
abundance: .
v_gene: TRBV5-5

CDR3aa: CASSIGRSSYNEQFF
d_gene: .
len: 15
j_gene: TRBJ2-1
abundance: .
v_gene: TRBV6-2/TRBV6-3

CDR3aa: CASSQGGNTGELFF
d_gene: .
len: 14
j_gene: TRBJ2-2
abundance: .
v_gene: TRBV3-1/TRBV3-2

CDR3aa: CASGIGGLGELFF
d_gene: .
len: 13
j_gene: TRBJ2-2
abundance: .
v_gene: TRBV7-2

CDR3aa: CASTPRVQITLNFLMNTEAFF
d_gene: .
len: 21
j_gene: TRBJ1-1
abundance: .
v_gene: TRBV7-9

CDR3aa: CASSVAGGRWGYTDTQYF
d_gene: .
len: 18
j_gene: TRBJ2-3
abundance: .
v_gene: TRBV11-2

CDR3aa: CASSEFYRDSNLNSPLHF
d_gene: TRBD1
len: 18
j_gene: TRBJ1-6
abundance: .
v_gene: TRBV6-1

CDR3aa: CASSQDYVALAKNIQYF
d_gene: .
len: 17
j_gene: TRBJ2-4
abundance: .
v_gene: TRBV4-1

CDR3aa: CASSEVGSPLHF
d_gene: .
len: 12
j_gene: TRBJ1-6
abundance: .
v_gene: TRBV6-1

CDR3aa: CASSEGQGLDKNIQYF
d_gene: TRBD1
len: 16
j_gene: TRBJ2-4
abundance: .
v_gene: TRBV9

CDR3aa: CASSYRQGGQPQHF
d_gene: .
len: 14
j_gene: TRBJ1-5
abundance: .
v_gene: TRBV6-2/TRBV6-3

CDR3aa: CASSVNSHTGELFF
d_gene: .
len: 14
j_gene: TRBJ2-2
abundance: few
v_gene: TRBV9

CDR3aa: CASSIAGAGWEKLFF
d_gene: .
len: 15
j_gene: TRBJ1-4
abundance: .
v_gene: TRBV19

CDR3aa: CASSRPARGVQGNEQFF
d_gene: TRBD2
len: 17
j_gene: TRBJ2-1
abundance: .
v_gene: TRBV28

CDR3aa: CASSSWRGAGYNEQFF
d_gene: .
len: 16
j_gene: TRBJ2-1
abundance: .
v_gene: TRBV5-6

CDR3aa: CASSVVSVGTDTQYF
d_gene: .
len: 15
j_gene: TRBJ2-3
abundance: .
v_gene: TRBV9

CDR3aa: CAISGPAQLSSYNEQFF
d_gene: .
len: 17
j_gene: TRBJ2-1
abundance: .
v_gene: TRBV10-3

CDR3aa: CASSYSRTGGHGYTF
d_gene: TRBD1
len: 15
j_gene: TRBJ1-2
abundance: .
v_gene: TRBV6-5

CDR3aa: CASSSGTGSSYEQYF
d_gene: .
len: 15
j_gene: TRBJ2-7
abundance: .
v_gene: TRBV19

CDR3aa: CSVLGRGGNTEAFF
d_gene: .
len: 14
j_gene: TRBJ1-1
abundance: .
v_gene: TRBV29-1

CDR3aa: CASSFPTGTGGYTF
d_gene: .
len: 14
j_gene: TRBJ1-2
abundance: .
v_gene: TRBV7-6

CDR3aa: CASSRGGTFYNEQFF
d_gene: .
len: 15
j_gene: TRBJ2-1
abundance: .
v_gene: TRBV27

CDR3aa: CASSEVGVLTF
d_gene: .
len: 11
j_gene: TRBJ1-2
abundance: .
v_gene: TRBV2

CDR3aa: CASSSTSGVGNTIYF
d_gene: .
len: 15
j_gene: TRBJ1-3
abundance: .
v_gene: TRBV11-3

CDR3aa: CSVESQFGGYTF
d_gene: .
len: 12
j_gene: TRBJ1-2
abundance: .
v_gene: TRBV29-1

CDR3aa: CASSQGSGGPSTDTQYF
d_gene: .
len: 17
j_gene: TRBJ2-3
abundance: .
v_gene: TRBV3-1/TRBV3-2

CDR3aa: CASSQMPLNTEAFF
d_gene: .
len: 14
j_gene: TRBJ1-1
abundance: .
v_gene: TRBV3-1/TRBV3-2

CDR3aa: CASSEDRGETQYF
d_gene: TRBD1
len: 13
j_gene: TRBJ2-5
abundance: .
v_gene: TRBV7-7

CDR3aa: CASIRTGGTEAFF
d_gene: TRBD1
len: 13
j_gene: TRBJ1-1
abundance: .
v_gene: TRBV12-3/TRBV12-4